One sample yielded the 21 T cell receptor beta chains listed below, sequenced in a study of T cell responses to AZD1222 COVID-19 vaccine. Some clones are missing from TCRdb's copy, which holds only in-frame ones; the method was immunoSEQ multiplex PCR. The sample holds some 200,000 clones; about 94% are singletons and the top ten take around 1.5%. The source material was peripheral blood, sampled 28 days after the second dose of the MenACWY control vaccine. Receptors originate from an adult who received the MenACWY meningococcal vaccine as a control.

The V and J genes are TRBV6-4 and TRBJ2-1; TRBD2 matches 8 bases. CDR1 is MRHNA and CDR2 is SNTAGT in the germline V gene. The length of the CDR3 is 13 residues. The ends lost 3 bases at V and 5 bases at J; junction bases unmatched: 0. The DNA for the CDR3 is TGTGCCAGCAGTGAGGGACTAGACAATGAGCAGTTCTTC. Translating it yields CASSEGLDNEQFF.

CDR3 residues: CASSDPSRGPTNEKLFF. In nucleotides, the CDR3 is TGTGCCAGCAGTGACCCTTCCAGGGGGCCAACTAATGAAAAACTGTTTTTT. The J gene is TRBJ1-4, the V gene TRBV6-4; 8 bases map to TRBD1. V dropped 2 bases and J dropped 0; count of bases not matched to a gene: 5. The CDR3 runs to 17 residues. Per the germline V gene, CDR1 is MRHNA and CDR2 is SNTAGT.

The V and J genes are TRBV5-5 and TRBJ1-1, with no clear D. V lost 4 bases and J 2 bases, leaving 9 bases between the germline ends. The CDR3 contains 13 residues. Germline V lookup: CDR1 SGHKS, CDR2 YYEKEE (reference sequence). CDR3 DNA sequence: TGTGCCAGCAGCCAAGGCTATAACACTGAAGCTTTCTTT. It encodes CASSQGYNTEAFF.

The chain recombines TRBV4-3 with TRBJ1-4, with D possibly TRBD1 on 6 matching bases. CDR3 length: 17 amino acids. V lost 1 base and J 3 bases, leaving 15 bases between the germline ends. Germline V gene sequence: CDR1 LGHNA, CDR2 YSLEER. The CDR3 sequence: CASSQGAVRGSNEKLFF. The CDR3 DNA is TGCGCCAGCAGCCAAGGGGCCGTCAGGGGTTCTAATGAAAAACTGTTTTTT.

V gene TRBV5-1 combines with J gene TRBJ2-2; D is ambiguous. The V end was cut by 1 base, the J end by 5 bases, with 6 bases between. Germline assignment: CDR1 SGHRS and CDR2 YFSETQ. The CDR3 totals 13 residues. In nucleotides, the CDR3 is TGCGCCAGCAGCTTGCAAGTTACCGGGGAGCTGTTTTTT. This gives the protein CASSLQVTGELFF.

On this clone itself: The same CDR3 also results from other DNA sequences found in this sample. This chain links TRBV27 with TRBJ1-1; TRBD1 is a possible D gene (6 bases). V shed 6 bases and J shed 1 base, with 12 bases lying between them. Germline assignment: CDR1 MNHEY and CDR2 SMNVEV (reference sequence). This CDR3 contains 14 residues. CDR3 sequence reads: CASSLGGPNTEAFF. The CDR3 DNA sequence: TGTGCCAGCAGCTTAGGGGGTCCGAACACTGAAGCTTTCTTT.

This rearrangement joins TRBV7-2 to TRBJ2-3; 9 bases fit TRBD2. Germline assignment: CDR1 SGHTA and CDR2 FQGNSA. The trim removed 1 base at V and 0 bases at J, leaving 2 bases unmatched. CDR3 length equals 16 residues. CDR3 nucleotides: TGTGCCAGCAGCTTAGGTCTAGCGGGGAGCACAGATACGCAGTATTTT. It is translated as CASSLGLAGSTDTQYF.

This chain links TRBV30 with TRBJ1-5; TRBD1 aligns across 9 bases. With V trimmed by 1 base and J by 6 bases, 1 base remained unmatched. Germline values: CDR1 GTSNPN, CDR2 SVGIG (reference sequence). This CDR3 has 13 residues. The CDR3 nucleotides are TGTGCCTGGAGTGGGACAGGGGTTCAGCCCCAGCATTTT. This codes for CAWSGTGVQPQHF.

This chain uses TRBV3-1 (or the pseudogene TRBV3-2) with TRBJ1-2; D is unclear. V shed 3 bases and J shed 0 bases, with 14 bases lying between them. There are 16 residues in the CDR3. Germline V gene data show CDR1 as LGHDT and CDR2 as YNNKEL (reference sequence). CDR3 in DNA: TGTGCCAGCAGCCAGCTAGGCGAAGGGCCTAACTATGGCTACACCTTC. It codes for CASSQLGEGPNYGYTF.

The V and J genes are TRBV27 and TRBJ1-2; D is possibly TRBD1 (6 bases). CDR3 size: 14 residues. V lost 2 bases, J lost 5 bases, and 12 bases lay in between. CDR1 is MNHEY and CDR2 is SMNVEV in the germline V gene (reference sequence). This CDR3 is CASSLGNRAYGYTF. The CDR3 DNA sequence: TGTGCCAGCAGTTTAGGAAACAGGGCTTATGGCTACACCTTC.

The chain is built from TRBV7-3 and TRBJ2-2; the match to TRBD1 covers 8 bases. CDR3 length: 16 amino acids. Germline CDR1 SGHTA, CDR2 FQGTGA. J lost 1 base, V lost 5 bases, and 6 bases had no gene match. The CDR3 DNA follows: TGTGCCAGCAGCCCTGGACAGGGAGAGAACACCGGGGAGCTGTTTTTT. Its protein is CASSPGQGENTGELFF. Full variable domain (outside the CDR3, taken from reference TRBV7-3 and TRBJ2-2): GAGVSQTPSNKVTEKGKYVELRCDPISGHTALYWYRQSLGQGPEFLIYFQGTGAADDSGLPNDRFFAVRPEGSVSTLKIQRTERGDSAVYLCASSPGQGENTGELFFGEGSRLTVL.

This CDR3 is CASSKIQGEFYNEQFF. The DNA of the CDR3 is TGTGCCAGCAGTAAAATACAGGGGGAGTTCTACAATGAGCAGTTCTTC. The rearrangement links TRBV28 to TRBJ2-1, with TRBD1 matching over 8 bases. The CDR3 covers 16 residues. Germline V CDR1 and CDR2: MDHEN, SYDVKM. The J segment lost 3 bases and the V segment lost 5 bases, leaving 9 bases of the junction unmatched.

The chain recombines TRBV19 with TRBJ2-3; 10 bases line up with TRBD2. The length of the CDR3 is 16 residues. From germline, CDR1 is LNHDA and CDR2 SQIVND (reference sequence). With 3 bases clipped from V and 4 bases from J, the junction kept 7 bases outside the gene matches. The CDR3 DNA sequence: TGTGCCAGTAGTATCACGGGACTAGCGAAGGCAGATACGCAGTATTTT. Its translation is CASSITGLAKADTQYF.

The V gene is TRBV3-1 (or the pseudogene TRBV3-2), the J gene TRBJ2-2, with D uncertain. V was pared by 1 base and J by 7 bases, with 4 bases between. Germline V gene sequence: CDR1 LGHDT, CDR2 YNNKEL (reference sequence). CDR3 size: 12 residues. The DNA for the CDR3 is TGTGCCAGCAGCCAAGCGGGCGGGGAGCTGTTTTTT. Protein sequence: CASSQAGGELFF.

This chain uses TRBV5-6 with TRBJ1-3; a possible D gene is TRBD1 (6 bases). Germline V gene lookup returns CDR1 SGHDT and CDR2 YYEEEE. The CDR3 is made up of 18 amino acids. V lost 0 bases and J 0 bases, leaving 16 bases between the germline ends. CDR3 DNA: TGTGCCAGCAGCTTGGTCTCCGGGACACGAAGCTCTGGAAACACCATATATTTT. As protein: CASSLVSGTRSSGNTIYF.

The rearrangement joins TRBV5-6 to TRBJ2-7; no reliable D call. The CDR3 has 15 amino acids. Germline-derived CDR1 and CDR2 are SGHDT and YYEEEE. Trimming cost V 2 bases and J 5 bases, with 17 bases left between them. This chain's CDR3 is CASSFRSSLPNEQYF. In DNA form, the CDR3 reads TGTGCCAGCAGCTTCCGCTCGAGTCTCCCGAACGAGCAGTACTTC.

Concerning this clone itself: The germline gene is not matched at one end of the junction; a read error may be the cause. Other DNA sequences of this sample code for an identical CDR3. This rearrangement joins TRBV3-1 (or the pseudogene TRBV3-2) to TRBJ2-1, with 15 nucleotides matching TRBD2. In germline, CDR1 is LGHDT, CDR2 YNNKEL (reference sequence). CDR3 length: 16 amino acids. The CDR3 reads CASSPRTSGGGNEQFF. CDR3 bases: TGTGCTAGCAGCCCCCGGACTAGCGGGGGGGGTAATGAGCAGTTCTTC.

The CDR3 sequence: CASSAGTSGVNEQYF. CDR3 in DNA: TGTGCCAGTAGTGCAGGGACTAGCGGGGTCAACGAGCAGTACTTC. The J gene is TRBJ2-7, the V gene TRBV19, with 13 nucleotides matching TRBD2. V shed 5 bases and J 5 bases; nucleotides not matched to a gene: 6. Germline CDR1 is LNHDA and CDR2 is SQIVND (reference sequence). This CDR3 spans 15 amino acids.

This chain's CDR3 is CASSLGGANTEAFF. The CDR3 DNA is TGCGCCAGCAGCTTGGGAGGGGCGAACACTGAAGCTTTCTTT. The V gene is TRBV5-1, the J gene TRBJ1-1; tentatively, D is TRBD1 (5 bases). This CDR3 spans 14 amino acids. Germline V lookup: CDR1 SGHRS, CDR2 YFSETQ. With 0 bases removed from V and 1 base from J, the gap between germline ends came to 7 bases.

In this sample, this clone turned up once. The V and J genes are TRBV28 and TRBJ1-5; TRBD1 is a possible D gene (5 bases). V lost 7 bases, J lost 4 bases, and 20 bases lay in between. The CDR3 spans 16 residues. The germline V gene encodes CDR1 MDHEN and CDR2 SYDVKM. CDR3 bases: TGTGCCAGCACTCATCTCAGGGCGCGAGGGAATCAGCCCCAGCATTTT. Translating it yields CASTHLRARGNQPQHF. Variable domain in full (rest from reference TRBV28 and TRBJ1-5): DVKVTQSSRYLVKRTGEKVFLECVQDMDHENMFWYRQDPGLGLRLIYFSYDVKMKEKGDIPEGYSVSREKKERFSLILESASTNQTSMYLCASTHLRARGNQPQHFGDGTRLSIL.

The V and J genes are TRBV19 and TRBJ2-3, with 8 bases fitting TRBD2. The germline CDR1 and CDR2 sequences are LNHDA and SQIVND (reference sequence). V was clipped by 1 base and J by 7 bases; unmatched bases: 19. The CDR3 is 19 amino acids. CDR3 region: CASSIVGLTQRGTANTQYF. CDR3 nucleotides: TGTGCCAGTAGTATAGTCGGCCTTACCCAGCGGGGGACCGCGAATACGCAGTATTTT.